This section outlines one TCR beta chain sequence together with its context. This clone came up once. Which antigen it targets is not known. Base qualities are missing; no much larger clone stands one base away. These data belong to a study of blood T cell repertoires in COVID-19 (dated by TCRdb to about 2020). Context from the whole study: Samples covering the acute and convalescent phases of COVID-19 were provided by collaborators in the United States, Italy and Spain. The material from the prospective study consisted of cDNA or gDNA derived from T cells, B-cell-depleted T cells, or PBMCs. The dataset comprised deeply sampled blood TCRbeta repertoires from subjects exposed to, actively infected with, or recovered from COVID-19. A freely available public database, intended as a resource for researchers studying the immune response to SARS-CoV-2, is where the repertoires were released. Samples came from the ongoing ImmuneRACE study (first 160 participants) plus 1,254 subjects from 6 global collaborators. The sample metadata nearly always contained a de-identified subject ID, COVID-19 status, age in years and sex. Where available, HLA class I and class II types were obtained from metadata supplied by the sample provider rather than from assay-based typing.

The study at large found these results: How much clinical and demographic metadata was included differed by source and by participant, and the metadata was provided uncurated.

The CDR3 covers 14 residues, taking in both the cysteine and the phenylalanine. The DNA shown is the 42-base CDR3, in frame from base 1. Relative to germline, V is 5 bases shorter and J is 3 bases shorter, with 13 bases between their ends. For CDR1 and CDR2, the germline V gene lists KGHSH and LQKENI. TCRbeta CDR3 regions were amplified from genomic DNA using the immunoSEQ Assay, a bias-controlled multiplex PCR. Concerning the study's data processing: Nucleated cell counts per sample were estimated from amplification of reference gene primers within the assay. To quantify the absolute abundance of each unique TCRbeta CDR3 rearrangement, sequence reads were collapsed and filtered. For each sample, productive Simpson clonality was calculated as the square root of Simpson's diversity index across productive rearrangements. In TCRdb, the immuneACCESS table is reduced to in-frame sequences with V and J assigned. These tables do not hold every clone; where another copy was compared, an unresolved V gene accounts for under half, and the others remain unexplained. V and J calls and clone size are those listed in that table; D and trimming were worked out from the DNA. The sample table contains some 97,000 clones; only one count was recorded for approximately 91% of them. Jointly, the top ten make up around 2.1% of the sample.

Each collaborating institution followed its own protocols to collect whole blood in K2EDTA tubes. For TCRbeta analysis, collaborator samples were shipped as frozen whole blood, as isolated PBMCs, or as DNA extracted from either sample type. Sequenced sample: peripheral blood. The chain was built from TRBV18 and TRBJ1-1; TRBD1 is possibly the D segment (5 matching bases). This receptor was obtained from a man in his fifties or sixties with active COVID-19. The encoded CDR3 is CASSTVQGDTEAFF. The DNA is TGTGCCAGCTCAACGGTCCAGGGTGACACTGAAGCTTTCTTT.